This entry lists 23 T cell receptor beta chains sequenced from one sample in a study of a mutant IDH1 vaccine in newly diagnosed glioma. The time point is: baseline, week 1 (first vaccination visit). The treatment denotes: pre-vaccination baseline after standard-of-care therapy. Here immunoSEQ multiplex PCR was the method, and the copy in TCRdb shows in-frame clones only, minus some. Here the sample spans roughly 71,000 clones, 86% being singletons. Sequenced material: PBMCs, taken from a glioma patient treated with radiotherapy, temozolomide or both. The receptors originated from a man under 40 with glioma.

This clone was counted a single time. The V and J genes are TRBV10-1 and TRBJ2-2; D may be TRBD1 (5 bases). The CDR3 contains 14 residues. Trimming took 8 bases from V and 3 from J, leaving 13 bases between them. CDR1 and CDR2 (germline): WNHNN, SYGVQD (reference sequence). The CDR3 spells CASGRQGYTGELFF. CDR3 sequence (DNA): TGCGCCAGCGGAAGGCAGGGATACACCGGGGAGCTGTTTTTT.

This chain joins TRBV5-1 and TRBJ2-7, with D possibly matching TRBD1 (6 bases). The CDR3 sequence is 14 residues long. V shed 4 bases and J shed 2 bases, with 13 bases lying between them. Per germline, CDR1 SGHRS and CDR2 YFSETQ. The CDR3 DNA reads TGCGCCAGCAGCCCCCAGGGGCTAGCCTACGAGCAGTACTTC. It codes for CASSPQGLAYEQYF.

The J gene is TRBJ1-1, the V gene TRBV5-1, with TRBD1 as a possible D gene (5 bases). V was pared by 7 bases and J by 6 bases, with 19 bases between. CDR1 and CDR2 (germline): SGHRS, YFSETQ. The CDR3 sequence is 14 residues long. CDR3 amino acids: CASRRWQGRAEAFF. For the CDR3, the DNA is TGCGCCAGCCGGAGGTGGCAGGGAAGGGCTGAAGCTTTCTTT.

CDR3 bases: TGTGCCAGCAGTTATGGGGGGCCGATCTCTGGAAACACCATATATTTT. Its translation: CASSYGGPISGNTIYF. The rearrangement joins TRBV28 to TRBJ1-3; TRBD1 is a possible D gene (6 bases). Trimming left V 4 bases short and J 0 bases short, with 13 bases between. The germline V gene has CDR1 MDHEN and CDR2 SYDVKM. The CDR3 contains 16 residues.

The rearrangement uses TRBV30 and TRBJ1-1, with a possible D match to TRBD1 (5 bases). The CDR3 runs to 16 residues. With 2 bases removed from V and 1 base from J, the gap between germline ends came to 17 bases. The germline CDR1 and CDR2 sequences are GTSNPN and SVGIG (reference sequence). DNA of the CDR3: TGTGCCTGGAGTCAGTCTAGGGTGAGGGGGAACACTGAAGCTTTCTTT. Translating gives CAWSQSRVRGNTEAFF.

The genes are TRBV27 and TRBJ1-2; TRBD1 might be the D (6 bases). Trimming shortened V by 5 bases and J by 4 bases, and 17 bases separated the two germline ends. Germline values: CDR1 MNHEY, CDR2 SMNVEV (reference sequence). The CDR3 totals 15 residues. The CDR3 is CASSPISGGTYGYTF. DNA of the CDR3: TGTGCCAGCAGTCCGATCTCGGGGGGCACCTATGGCTACACCTTC.

V usage is TRBV10-2 and J usage is TRBJ2-5; no clear D gene. Deletions cut 2 bases from V and 2 bases from J, with 12 bases between. Germline values: CDR1 WSHSY, CDR2 SAAADI. The CDR3 has 15 residues. CDR3 loop: CASSEGFVQQETQYF. The DNA of the CDR3 is TGCGCCAGCAGTGAGGGGTTCGTTCAGCAAGAGACCCAGTACTTC.

V gene TRBV27 combines with J gene TRBJ1-2; D remains ambiguous. The V gene lost 5 bases and the J gene lost 6 bases, with 13 bases spanning the gap. This CDR3 has 13 residues. CDR1 and CDR2 (germline): MNHEY, SMNVEV (reference sequence). The CDR3 DNA sequence: TGTGCCAGCAGTCAAGGAACAAGGAATGGCTACACCTTC. Translating it yields CASSQGTRNGYTF.

The J gene is TRBJ1-5, the V gene TRBV20-1, with a tentative D call TRBD1 (5 bases). Trimming stripped 5 bases from V and 10 bases from J, with 12 bases between. Per germline, CDR1 DFQATT and CDR2 SNEGSKA (reference sequence). The CDR3 length is 11 residues. CDR3 loop: CSALLRGPQHF. CDR3 in DNA: TGCAGTGCTCTCCTGAGGGGTCCCCAGCATTTT.

The chain couples TRBV7-9 to TRBJ2-5; D gene uncertain. Germline V lookup: CDR1 SEHNR, CDR2 FQNEAQ (reference sequence). The CDR3 has 14 residues. V dropped 1 base and J dropped 7 bases, with 13 bases sitting between them. The CDR3 loop is CASSLEVSWGTQYF. The CDR3 bases are TGTGCCAGCAGCTTAGAAGTCTCTTGGGGGACCCAGTACTTC.

The rearrangement joins TRBV19 to TRBJ1-1, with TRBD1 matching over 7 bases. In germline, CDR1 is LNHDA, CDR2 SQIVND (reference sequence). CDR3 length: 14 residues. V lost 3 bases to trimming and J lost 0 bases; unmatched junction nucleotides: 1. The CDR3 DNA reads as TGTGCCAGTAGTATGGGACAGCTGAACACTGAAGCTTTCTTT. Translation: CASSMGQLNTEAFF. The full variable domain, in which reference TRBV19 and TRBJ1-1 provide the parts outside the CDR3, is DGGITQSPKYLFRKEGQNVTLSCEQNLNHDAMYWYRQDPGQGLRLIYYSQIVNDFQKGDIAEGYSVSREKKESFPLTVTSAQKNPTAFYLCASSMGQLNTEAFFGQGTRLTVV.

This clone was picked up one time. The chain employs TRBV6-6 and TRBJ2-5; TRBD1 is a possible D gene (5 bases). The CDR3 has 12 amino acids. V was clipped by 6 bases and J by 11 bases, with 16 bases between them. CDR1 MNHNY and CDR2 SVGAGI come from the germline V gene (reference sequence). The CDR3 region has the DNA TGTGCCAGCAGCTACGCAGGGCCAGAGCAGTACTTC. Translated, it gives CASSYAGPEQYF.

The chain has TRBV14 and TRBJ1-6; D unresolved. From germline, CDR1 is SGHDN and CDR2 FVKESK. This CDR3 comprises 15 residues. Trimming removed 2 bases at V and 8 bases at J, with 13 bases between. The chain's CDR3 is CASSQTQAGDSPLHF. CDR3 nucleotides: TGTGCCAGCAGCCAAACCCAGGCTGGGGATTCACCCCTCCACTTT.

The chain has TRBV5-4 and TRBJ1-2; the D gene is possibly TRBD1 (5 bases). Per the germline V gene, CDR1 is SGHNT and CDR2 is YYREEE (reference sequence). The CDR3 is made up of 11 amino acids. The ends were cut back, 3 bases at V and 5 bases at J, with 5 bases in the middle. CDR3 bases: TGTGCCAGCAGCTCAGGGTATGGCTACACCTTC. The encoded protein is CASSSGYGYTF.

This rearrangement joins TRBV5-6 to TRBJ1-3; 8 bases are a match to TRBD1. The CDR3 spans 14 residues. Germline assignment: CDR1 SGHDT and CDR2 YYEEEE. V shed 3 bases and J 2 bases; nucleotides not matched to a gene: 1. This CDR3 reads CASSWTGTGNTIYF. As DNA, the CDR3 is TGTGCCAGCAGCTGGACAGGGACTGGAAACACCATATATTTT.

The chain joins TRBV29-1 to TRBJ2-5, with D tentatively TRBD1 (5 bases). Trimming took 2 bases from V and 5 from J, leaving 12 bases between them. CDR1 is SQVTM and CDR2 is ANQGSEA in the germline V gene. The CDR3 spans 13 residues. The CDR3 bases are TGCAGCGTTGAAAAGGGGCTTGAGGAGACCCAGTACTTC. It codes for CSVEKGLEETQYF.

V usage is TRBV11-2 and J usage is TRBJ2-2; 7 bases line up with TRBD1. Germline lookup yields CDR1 SGHAT and CDR2 FQNNGV. Trimming took 6 bases from V and 7 from J; bases not matched to a gene: 5. This CDR3 has 13 amino acids. The CDR3 DNA is TGTGCCAGCAGAGGGGGCGCCGACGGGGAGCTGTTTTTT. Protein: CASRGGADGELFF.

The rearrangement uses TRBV6-6 and TRBJ1-2; maybe TRBD1 (5 bases). The germline gives CDR1 MNHNY, CDR2 SVGAGI (reference sequence). Trimming left V 6 bases short and J 7 bases short, with 15 bases between. This CDR3 region has 13 residues. The CDR3 is CASSPRGYSGYTF. In nucleotides, the CDR3 is TGTGCCAGCAGCCCGAGGGGCTACTCTGGCTACACCTTC.

The V and J genes are TRBV7-9 and TRBJ2-7; D is perhaps TRBD1 (6 bases). Trimming pared 4 bases from V and 1 base from J, leaving 14 bases between. This CDR3 region has 15 residues. The germline CDR1 and CDR2 sequences are SEHNR and FQNEAQ (reference sequence). CDR3 nucleotide sequence: TGTGCCAGCAGCTCAGTCCCGAGGGGGTCCTACGAGCAGTACTTC. As protein: CASSSVPRGSYEQYF.

This clone was observed a handful of times. The chain combines TRBV5-1 with TRBJ2-7; 7 positions match TRBD1. From germline, CDR1 is SGHRS and CDR2 YFSETQ. The junction had 7 bases not matched to a gene; V was cut back by 1 base and J by 0 bases. CDR3 size: 16 residues. CDR3 nucleotide sequence: TGCGCCAGCAGCTTGACCCGGGACAGAGGCTCCTACGAGCAGTACTTC. This gives the protein CASSLTRDRGSYEQYF.

The chain recombines TRBV2 with TRBJ2-4, with 9 bases matching TRBD1. Germline V CDR1 and CDR2: SNHLY, FYNNEI. V lost 10 bases and J lost 5; bases outside the gene matches: 3. The CDR3 loop spans 12 amino acids. In DNA, the CDR3 is TGTGCCACCCACAGGGGGCAAAACATTCAGTACTTC. Its protein product is CATHRGQNIQYF.

The V call is TRBV18, the J call TRBJ2-5; 10 bases fit TRBD1. V lost 5 bases, J lost 2 bases, and 8 bases stayed unmatched. Germline assignment: CDR1 KGHSH and CDR2 LQKENI. This CDR3 has 16 residues. CDR3 sequence (DNA): TGTGCCAGCTCAACCACGACGGGACAGGGGCAAGAGACCCAGTACTTC. Translation: CASSTTTGQGQETQYF.

The rearrangement joins TRBV7-9 to TRBJ2-7; D call uncertain. This CDR3 region has 13 residues. Trimming removed 1 base from V and 2 bases from J, with 6 bases in between. Germline loops: CDR1 SEHNR, CDR2 FQNEAQ (reference sequence). In DNA, the CDR3 is TGTGCCAGCAGCTTAGATTTTGCCTACGAGCAGTACTTC. Translating gives CASSLDFAYEQYF.